Sequencing of this TCR beta chain was carried out in a study of shared clonotypes between healthy human individuals. Each donor was a Caucasian adult residing in Nashville, Tennessee. Of note for this clone: Its antigen is still unknown.

Whole-study findings and limits: With several donors compared, 4.5% to 6.5% of naive CD4 clonotypes were shared.

Splitting of each subset's genomic DNA was done evenly across several immunoSEQ plates. DNA at around 210 ng, tens of thousands of T cell genomes, went into sorted-subset replicate PCRs. The data were produced by immunoSEQ multiplex PCR, yet TCRdb's version contains in-frame clones alone and is incomplete. The sample lists millions of clones, 80% to 95% occurring once. This CDR3 comprises 14 residues. V was cut by 4 bases and J by 7 bases, with 14 bases left in between. Germline CDR1 is SGHAT and CDR2 is FQNNGV. Sequencing was carried out using naive CD4+ T cells from PBMCs. Stated subset: CD45RA+ positively selected. The clonotype originates from a man younger than 35 in good health. Some clones in this sample may be carry-over from other donors' samples. The rearrangement joins TRBV11-2 to TRBJ1-5; TRBD1 is a possible D gene (5 bases). The CDR3 loop is CASSSKARGQPQHF. CDR3 DNA sequence: TGTGCCAGCAGCTCCAAGGCTAGGGGCCAGCCCCAGCATTTT.